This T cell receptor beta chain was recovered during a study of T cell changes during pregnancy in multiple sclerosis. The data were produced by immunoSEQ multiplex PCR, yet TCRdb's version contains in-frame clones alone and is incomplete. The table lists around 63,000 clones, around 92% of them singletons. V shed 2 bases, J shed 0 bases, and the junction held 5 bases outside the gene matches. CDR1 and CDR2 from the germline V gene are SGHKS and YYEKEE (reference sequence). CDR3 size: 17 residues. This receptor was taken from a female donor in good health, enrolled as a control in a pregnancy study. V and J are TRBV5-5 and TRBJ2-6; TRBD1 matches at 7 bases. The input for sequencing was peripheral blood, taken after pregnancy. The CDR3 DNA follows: TGTGCCAGCAGCTTACAGGGGTCGAGCTCTGGGGCCAACGTCCTGACTTTC. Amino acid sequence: CASSLQGSSSGANVLTF.